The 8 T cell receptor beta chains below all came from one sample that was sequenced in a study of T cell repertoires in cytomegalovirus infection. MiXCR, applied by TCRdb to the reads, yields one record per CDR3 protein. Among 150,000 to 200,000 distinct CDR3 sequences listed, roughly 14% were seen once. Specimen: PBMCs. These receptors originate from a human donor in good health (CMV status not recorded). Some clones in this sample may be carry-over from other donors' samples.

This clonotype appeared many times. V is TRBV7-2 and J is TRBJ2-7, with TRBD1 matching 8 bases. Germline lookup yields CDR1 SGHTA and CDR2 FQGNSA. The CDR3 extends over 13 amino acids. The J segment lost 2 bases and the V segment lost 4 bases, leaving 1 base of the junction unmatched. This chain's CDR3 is CASSSQGAYEQYF. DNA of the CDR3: TGTGCCAGCAGCTCACAGGGGGCCTACGAGCAGTACTTC.

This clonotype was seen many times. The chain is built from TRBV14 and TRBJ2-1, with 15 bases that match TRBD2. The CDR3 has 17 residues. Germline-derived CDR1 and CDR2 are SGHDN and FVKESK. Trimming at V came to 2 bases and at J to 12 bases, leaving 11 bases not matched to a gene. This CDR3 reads CASSQLGLAGGRSWQFF. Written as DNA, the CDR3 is TGTGCCAGCAGCCAATTGGGACTAGCGGGAGGAAGAAGTTGGCAGTTCTTC.

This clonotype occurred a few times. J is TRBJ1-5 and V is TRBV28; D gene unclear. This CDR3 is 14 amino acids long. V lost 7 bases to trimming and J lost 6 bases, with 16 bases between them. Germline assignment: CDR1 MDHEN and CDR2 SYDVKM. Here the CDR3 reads CASTSSWLAQPQHF. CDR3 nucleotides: TGTGCCAGCACCTCGTCGTGGCTGGCTCAGCCCCAGCATTTT.

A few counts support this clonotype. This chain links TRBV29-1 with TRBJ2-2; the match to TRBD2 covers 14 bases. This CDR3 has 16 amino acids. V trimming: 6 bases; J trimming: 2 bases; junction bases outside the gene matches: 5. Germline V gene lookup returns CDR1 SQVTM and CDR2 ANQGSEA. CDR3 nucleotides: TGCAGCGTCCCCGGGACTAGCGGGAGAAACACCGGGGAGCTGTTTTTT. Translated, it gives CSVPGTSGRNTGELFF.

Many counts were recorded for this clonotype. The DNA for the CDR3 is TGTGCCAGCAGCCCGGCTAGCAATCAGCCCCAGCATTTT. As protein: CASSPASNQPQHF. The rearrangement joins TRBV7-6 to TRBJ1-5; D remains ambiguous. The germline V gene encodes CDR1 SGHVS and CDR2 FNYEAQ. The length of the CDR3 is 13 residues. V was cut by 5 bases and J by 0 bases, with 5 bases left in between.

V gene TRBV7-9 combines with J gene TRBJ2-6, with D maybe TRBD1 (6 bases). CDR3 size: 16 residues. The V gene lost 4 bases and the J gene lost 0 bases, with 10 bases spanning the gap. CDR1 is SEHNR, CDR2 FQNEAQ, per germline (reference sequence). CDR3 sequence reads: CASSSKGVSGANVLTF. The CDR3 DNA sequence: TGTGCCAGCAGCTCTAAGGGGGTCTCTGGGGCCAACGTCCTGACTTTC.

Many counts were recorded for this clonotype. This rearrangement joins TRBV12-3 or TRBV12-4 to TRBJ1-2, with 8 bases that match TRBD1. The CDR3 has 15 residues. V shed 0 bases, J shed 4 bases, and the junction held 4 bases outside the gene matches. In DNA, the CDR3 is TGTGCCAGCAGTTTAGCCAGGGGGCGAAGCTATGGCTACACCTTC. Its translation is CASSLARGRSYGYTF.

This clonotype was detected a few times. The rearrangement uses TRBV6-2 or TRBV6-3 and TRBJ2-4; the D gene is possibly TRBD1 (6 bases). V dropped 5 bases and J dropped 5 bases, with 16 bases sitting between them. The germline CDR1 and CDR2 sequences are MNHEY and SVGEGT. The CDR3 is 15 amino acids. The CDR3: CASSNRHRAQNIQYF. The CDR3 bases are TGTGCCAGCAGTAACAGACACAGGGCCCAAAACATTCAGTACTTC.